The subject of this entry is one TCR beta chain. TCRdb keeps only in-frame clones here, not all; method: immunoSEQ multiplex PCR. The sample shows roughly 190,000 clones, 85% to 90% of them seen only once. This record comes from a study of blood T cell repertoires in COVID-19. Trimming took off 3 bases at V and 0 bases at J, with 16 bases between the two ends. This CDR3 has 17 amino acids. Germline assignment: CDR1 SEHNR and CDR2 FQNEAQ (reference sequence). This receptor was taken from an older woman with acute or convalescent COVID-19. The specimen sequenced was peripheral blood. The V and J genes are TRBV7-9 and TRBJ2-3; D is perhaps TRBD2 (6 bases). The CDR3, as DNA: TGTGCCAGCAGCTTGGACCTTCGGAGCGGGAGCACAGATACGCAGTATTTT. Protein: CASSLDLRSGSTDTQYF.